The rows below give T cell receptor beta chains drawn from one sample of a study of CD8 T cells in Susac syndrome. TCRdb called the immunoSEQ multiplex PCR reads again in MiXCR, with one record for every CDR3 protein. The table has 150,000 to 200,000 distinct CDR3 sequences, more than 90% seen once. Sequencing used CD4+ T cells from PBMCs. Receptor source: a human donor with multiple sclerosis. Each CDR3 is given with its conserved first and last residue. The order of the fields is clone size, V gene, D gene, J gene, CDR3 protein, CDR3 DNA. D genes are given only for firm matches. Expanded clones get a size class; other rows say once, few or many, or leave the size out.

-,TRBV20-1,-,TRBJ2-5,CSARDLRGGPETQYF,TGCAGTGCTAGAGATCTCAGGGGTGGTCCCGAGACCCAGTACTTC
-,TRBV3-1,-,TRBJ2-5,CASSQETRSETQYF,TGTGCCAGCAGCCAAGAAACCCGTTCGGAGACCCAGTACTTC
-,TRBV20-1,-,TRBJ1-3,CSAPDKSSGNTIYF,TGCAGTGCTCCTGACAAAAGCTCTGGAAACACCATATATTTT
-,TRBV30,TRBD2,TRBJ2-5,CAWSVLWHGAGLAGTQYF,TGTGCCTGGAGTGTACTATGGCATGGCGCGGGACTAGCGGGTACCCAGTACTTC
-,TRBV12-3/TRBV12-4,-,TRBJ1-5,CASSFRGYGQPQHF,TGTGCCAGCAGTTTCCGAGGGTACGGTCAGCCCCAGCATTTT
-,TRBV20-1,TRBD1,TRBJ1-1,CSARGTAEDTEAFF,TGCAGTGCTAGGGGGACAGCCGAGGACACTGAAGCTTTCTTT
once,TRBV25-1,TRBD1,TRBJ2-3,CASSETTGIADTQYF,TGTGCCAGCAGTGAAACGACAGGGATCGCAGATACGCAGTATTTT
-,TRBV7-2,-,TRBJ1-5,CASSLAGVNGNQPQHF,TGTGCCAGCAGCTTAGCGGGGGTTAATGGGAATCAGCCCCAGCATTTT
-,TRBV28,-,TRBJ2-3,CASSSPYRDTQYF,TGTGCCAGCAGTTCCCCCTATAGAGATACGCAGTATTTT
-,TRBV11-2,-,TRBJ2-3,CASSPYPVADTQYF,TGTGCCAGCAGCCCCTACCCGGTAGCAGATACGCAGTATTTT
-,TRBV11-3,TRBD1,TRBJ2-2,CASSFPSPRDSGWEGELFF,TGTGCCAGCAGCTTCCCCAGCCCCCGGGACAGCGGTTGGGAGGGGGAGCTGTTTTTT
few,TRBV3-1,-,TRBJ1-1,CASSRVNTEAFF,TGTGCCAGCAGTCGTGTGAACACTGAAGCTTTCTTT
-,TRBV15,-,TRBJ1-2,CATRGHSNYGYTF,TGTGCCACGCGGGGACACTCTAACTATGGCTACACCTTC
once,TRBV29-1,TRBD1,TRBJ1-4,CSVGTGIGGEKLFF,TGCAGCGTTGGGACAGGGATCGGAGGGGAAAAACTGTTTTTT
-,TRBV6-5,-,TRBJ2-7,CASTDTYEQYF,TGTGCCAGCACTGATACCTACGAGCAGTACTTC
-,TRBV19,-,TRBJ1-1,CASSDGQNTEAFF,TGTGCCAGTAGCGACGGGCAGAACACTGAAGCTTTCTTT
-,TRBV20-1,TRBD1,TRBJ2-1,CSARVSTTGQGAYNEQFF,TGCAGTGCTAGAGTATCCACCACCGGACAGGGTGCCTACAATGAGCAGTTCTTC
-,TRBV27,-,TRBJ1-1,CASSPPIPGRKAFF,TGTGCCAGCAGTCCCCCTATCCCCGGGAGAAAAGCTTTCTTT
-,TRBV10-3,TRBD1,TRBJ1-6,CAIRRDRDGSPLHF,TGTGCCATCAGGCGGGACAGGGATGGTTCACCCCTCCACTTT
-,TRBV20-1,-,TRBJ2-5,CSARGRLRETQYF,TGCAGTGCTAGAGGGAGGCTTAGGGAGACCCAGTACTTC
-,TRBV29-1,TRBD1,TRBJ1-2,CSVTGDSNYGYTF,TGCAGCGTGACAGGGGACTCTAACTATGGCTACACCTTC
-,TRBV29-1,-,TRBJ2-3,CSVEETGDTQYF,TGCAGCGTTGAAGAAACAGGGGATACGCAGTATTTT
-,TRBV20-1,-,TRBJ2-7,CSARGRTSYEQYF,TGCAGTGCTAGGGGTAGAACTTCCTACGAGCAGTACTTC
-,TRBV6-2/TRBV6-3,-,TRBJ2-7,CASSSRSSDIYEQYF,TGTGCCAGCAGTTCCCGTAGTAGTGACATCTACGAGCAGTACTTC
-,TRBV29-1,-,TRBJ1-2,CSVVLETGQGGGYTF,TGCAGCGTTGTGCTGGAAACAGGTCAAGGGGGAGGCTACACCTTC
-,TRBV24-1,-,TRBJ2-5,CATSDRWTEETQYF,TGTGCCACCAGTGATCGTTGGACAGAAGAGACCCAGTACTTC
-,TRBV2,-,TRBJ1-2,CASSEATGYGYGYTF,TGTGCCAGCAGTGAAGCGACAGGTTACGGCTATGGCTACACCTTC
-,TRBV7-9,-,TRBJ1-6,CASSLENSPLHF,TGTGCCAGCAGCTTAGAGAATTCACCCCTCCACTTT
once,TRBV15,TRBD1,TRBJ1-2,CATSLRQGAGYTF,TGTGCCACCAGCTTGAGACAGGGTGCTGGCTACACCTTC